This T cell receptor (beta chain) was recovered during a study of control samples from healthy donors and cancer patients. A single count supports this clone. TCRdb's table, derived via immunoSEQ multiplex PCR, lists solely in-frame clones and lacks some. The sample contains approximately 180,000 clones, roughly 92% of which appear only once. V lost 5 bases and J 4 bases, leaving 11 bases between the germline ends. CDR1 SGHTA and CDR2 FQGTGA come from the germline V gene. The CDR3 has 13 amino acids. Input material: blood. This TCR came from a woman under 30 in good health. The chain joins TRBV7-3 to TRBJ1-2, with TRBD1 as a possible D gene (5 bases). The DNA for the CDR3 is TGTGCCAGCAGCCGAAACGGGGGCTATGGCTACACCTTC. Its protein product is CASSRNGGYGYTF. The variable domain in full, completed from reference TRBV7-3 and TRBJ1-2, reads GAGVSQTPSNKVTEKGKYVELRCDPISGHTALYWYRQSLGQGPEFLIYFQGTGAADDSGLPNDRFFAVRPEGSVSTLKIQRTERGDSAVYLCASSRNGGYGYTFGSGTRLTVV.